These 22 T cell receptor beta chains were sequenced from one sample in a study of blood T cells in healthy people across ages. A sample-barcoded 5' primer and a J-beta primer mix were used in a second PCR of roughly 7 to 11 cycles. Via MiXCR, TCRdb re-called the 5' RACE reads, giving one row per CDR3 protein. The data contain about 1,600,000 distinct CDR3 sequences, around two fifths of them singletons. The sequencing input was blood. These receptors all come from a woman younger than 35 in good health.

A single count supports this clonotype. The chain recombines TRBV7-9 with TRBJ1-6; D call uncertain. Deletions cut 2 bases from V and 8 bases from J, with 10 bases between. Germline V gene sequence: CDR1 SEHNR, CDR2 FQNEAQ (reference sequence). The CDR3 length is 14 residues. CDR3 protein: CASSLTYGDSPLHF. DNA for the CDR3: TGTGCCAGCAGCTTAACATACGGCGATTCACCCCTCCACTTT.

The rearrangement uses TRBV9 and TRBJ2-7; D is unresolved. The germline V and J ends were trimmed by 0 bases and 5 bases, with 12 bases remaining between them. This CDR3 region has 14 residues. Germline lookup yields CDR1 SGDLS and CDR2 YYNGEE. CDR3 nucleotides: TGTGCCAGCAGCGTAGGGGGTGTGGTTAACGAGCAGTACTTC. Protein product: CASSVGGVVNEQYF.

The gene calls are TRBV9 and TRBJ2-7; D may match TRBD1 or TRBD2 (6 bases each). V was clipped by 0 bases and J by 1 base, with 8 bases between them. The CDR3 is 14 residues long. CDR1 and CDR2 from the germline V gene are SGDLS and YYNGEE. The CDR3 nucleotides are TGTGCCAGCAGCGTAGAAGGGGGGTCCTACGAGCAGTACTTC. Encoded protein: CASSVEGGSYEQYF. The full variable domain, in which reference TRBV9 and TRBJ2-7 provide the parts outside the CDR3, is DSGVTQTPKHLITATGQRVTLRCSPRSGDLSVYWYQQSLDQGLQFLIQYYNGEERAKGNILERFSAQQFPDLHSELNLSSLELGDSALYFCASSVEGGSYEQYFGPGTRLTVT.

This clonotype was seen a single time. The CDR3 spells CASSGWRNQPQHF. The CDR3 DNA reads as TGTGCCAGCAGTGGATGGCGCAATCAGCCCCAGCATTTT. The rearrangement joins TRBV2 to TRBJ1-5; D is ambiguous. Trimming removed 4 bases from V and 2 bases from J, with 6 bases in between. Germline loops: CDR1 SNHLY, CDR2 FYNNEI. The CDR3 is 13 amino acids.

This clonotype has a handful of counts. The V gene is TRBV4-1, the J gene TRBJ2-1; D is perhaps TRBD2 (6 bases). The germline V gene has CDR1 MGHRA and CDR2 YSYEKL. V was shortened by 1 base and J by 5 bases, with 12 bases between the two germline ends. The CDR3 loop spans 15 amino acids. The CDR3 loop reads CASSQGTTANNEQFF. The CDR3 bases are TGCGCCAGCAGCCAAGGGACTACGGCTAACAATGAGCAGTTCTTC.

This sequence joins TRBV20-1 and TRBJ2-1; 10 nucleotides align to TRBD2. The CDR3 is 15 residues long. With 5 bases clipped from V and 6 bases from J, the junction kept 10 bases outside the gene matches. Germline assignment: CDR1 DFQATT and CDR2 SNEGSKA (reference sequence). The CDR3 reads CSAFFSGGAINEQFF. CDR3 DNA: TGCAGTGCTTTCTTCAGCGGGGGGGCTATCAATGAGCAGTTCTTC.

The J gene is TRBJ2-5, the V gene TRBV10-2; 8 bases agree with TRBD1. Looked up from germline, CDR1 is WSHSY and CDR2 is SAAADI. This CDR3 has 13 amino acids. J lost 2 bases, V lost 8 bases, and 4 bases had no gene match. CDR3 loop: CASARDRQETQYF. CDR3 DNA: TGCGCCAGCGCCCGGGACAGGCAAGAGACCCAGTACTTC.

V usage is TRBV6-6 and J usage is TRBJ2-5; 7 positions agree with TRBD1. CDR1 is MNHNY and CDR2 is SVGAGI in the germline V gene (reference sequence). The CDR3 contains 14 residues. V lost 4 bases and J lost 2; bases outside the gene matches: 4. The CDR3 loop is CASSSLGQQETQYF. For the CDR3, the DNA is TGTGCCAGCAGTTCCTTGGGACAGCAAGAGACCCAGTACTTC.

This clonotype turned up a few times. The J gene is TRBJ2-3, the V gene TRBV20-1; D is undetermined. Germline-derived CDR1 and CDR2 are DFQATT and SNEGSKA (reference sequence). Trimming pared 0 bases from V and 3 bases from J, leaving 1 base between. The CDR3 is 11 residues long. The CDR3 DNA reads TGCAGTGCTAGAGAGACAGATACGCAGTATTTT. Protein product: CSARETDTQYF.

The chain uses TRBV11-2 and TRBJ2-5; maybe TRBD2 (6 bases). Per germline, CDR1 SGHAT and CDR2 FQNNGV. Trimming cost V 7 bases and J 2 bases, with 20 bases left between them. This CDR3 has 16 residues. The CDR3 is CASNVVGGNAQETQYF. In nucleotides, the CDR3 is TGTGCCAGCAATGTGGTGGGAGGCAATGCACAAGAGACCCAGTACTTC.

The genes are TRBV20-1 and TRBJ1-1, with D perhaps matching TRBD1 (6 bases). Trimming removed 6 bases from V and 5 bases from J, with 16 bases in between. Per the germline V gene, CDR1 is DFQATT and CDR2 is SNEGSKA (reference sequence). The CDR3 sequence is 13 residues long. The CDR3 DNA reads as TGCAGTGCCGAGGAGGGGGGAGATACTGAAGCTTTCTTT. This translates into CSAEEGGDTEAFF.

There are a few counts of this clonotype. This chain connects TRBV29-1 to TRBJ2-7; D is possibly TRBD1 (6 bases). V lost 3 bases, J lost 1 base, and 13 bases lay in between. The germline V gene encodes CDR1 SQVTM and CDR2 ANQGSEA. CDR3 length: 14 residues. CDR3 DNA sequence: TGCAGCGTTGATGGGCCAGGGGATTCCTACGAGCAGTACTTC. This codes for CSVDGPGDSYEQYF.

The genes are TRBV9 and TRBJ2-1, with 11 bases fitting TRBD2. Germline V gives CDR1 SGDLS, CDR2 YYNGEE. The V and J ends lost 4 bases and 0 bases, in that order; junction bases with no gene match: 21. The CDR3 consists of 22 residues. Here the CDR3 reads CASSPTRASLAGGPSSYNEQFF. The CDR3 DNA follows: TGTGCCAGCAGCCCCACCAGGGCATCCCTAGCGGGAGGCCCTAGCTCCTACAATGAGCAGTTCTTC. The entire variable domain, with the rest obtained from reference TRBV9 and TRBJ2-1, is as follows: DSGVTQTPKHLITATGQRVTLRCSPRSGDLSVYWYQQSLDQGLQFLIQYYNGEERAKGNILERFSAQQFPDLHSELNLSSLELGDSALYFCASSPTRASLAGGPSSYNEQFFGPGTRLTVL.

This clonotype has more than one count but fewer than ten. The V gene is TRBV7-9, the J gene TRBJ2-3, with D tentatively TRBD2 (6 bases). The CDR3 sequence is 13 residues long. V lost 5 bases and J 8 bases, leaving 14 bases between the germline ends. Germline V gene lookup returns CDR1 SEHNR and CDR2 FQNEAQ (reference sequence). The CDR3 loop is CASSTGEAGTQYF. CDR3 bases: TGTGCCAGCAGCACCGGGGAGGCGGGTACGCAGTATTTT.

V gene TRBV4-1 combines with J gene TRBJ2-5; tentatively, D is TRBD1 or TRBD2 (6 bases each). V shed 0 bases and J shed 1 base, with 21 bases lying between them. This CDR3 region has 19 residues. From germline, CDR1 is MGHRA and CDR2 YSYEKL. Here the CDR3 DNA reads TGCGCCAGCAGCCAAGATCGTCTTTCGGGGGCGACAAGCCAAGAGACCCAGTACTTC. It specifies CASSQDRLSGATSQETQYF.

The J gene is TRBJ2-4, the V gene TRBV6-5; D call uncertain. The ends were cut back, 2 bases at V and 3 bases at J, with 5 bases in the middle. Germline V gives CDR1 MNHEY, CDR2 SVGAGI. This CDR3 spans 13 amino acids. This CDR3 reads CASSYTGKNIQYF. The DNA for the CDR3 is TGTGCCAGCAGTTACACGGGCAAAAACATTCAGTACTTC.

The chain uses TRBV10-3 and TRBJ1-1; D not certain. V lost 4 bases, J lost 5 bases, and 8 bases lay in between. CDR3 length: 12 residues. Germline CDR1 reads ENHRY; CDR2 reads SYGVKD. The CDR3 DNA is TGTGCCATCAGTGTAGGGCAAACTGAAGCTTTCTTT. This gives the protein CAISVGQTEAFF.

The chain employs TRBV14 and TRBJ2-2, with 7 nucleotides matching TRBD2. CDR3 length: 13 amino acids. V shed 3 bases and J 5 bases; nucleotides not matched to a gene: 0. Germline CDR1 is SGHDN and CDR2 is FVKESK. CDR3 residues: CASSHSGTGELFF. The DNA of the CDR3 is TGTGCCAGCAGCCATAGCGGGACCGGGGAGCTGTTTTTT.

The genes are TRBV2 and TRBJ2-5, with a possible D match to TRBD1 (6 bases). The CDR3 has 12 residues. Germline CDR1 reads SNHLY; CDR2 reads FYNNEI. V was pared by 7 bases and J by 4 bases, with 10 bases between. CDR3 loop: CASKGTPETQYF. The CDR3 nucleotides are TGTGCCAGCAAGGGGACACCAGAGACCCAGTACTTC.

As to this clonotype: A much bigger clone sits one base away, suggesting this may be a read error. This rearrangement joins TRBV10-3 to TRBJ2-5, with 13 bases aligning to TRBD2. The CDR3 length is 13 residues. Trimming took 8 bases from V and 11 from J; bases not matched to a gene: 8. Per the germline V gene, CDR1 is ENHRY and CDR2 is SYGVKD. Here the CDR3 DNA reads TGTGCCATCGGGACTAGCGGGATCTATGAGCAGTACTTC. The encoded protein is CAIGTSGIYEQYF.

The chain uses TRBV2 and TRBJ2-7, with D uncertain. Trimming left V 6 bases short and J 0 bases short, with 18 bases between. There are 16 residues in the CDR3. The germline CDR1 and CDR2 sequences are SNHLY and FYNNEI. CDR3 loop: CASRDQMLSFSYEQYF. DNA for the CDR3: TGTGCCAGCAGGGACCAGATGCTAAGTTTCTCCTACGAGCAGTACTTC. Full variable domain (rest looked up from reference TRBV2 and TRBJ2-7): EPEVTQTPSHQVTQMGQEVILRCVPISNHLYFYWYRQILGQKVEFLVSFYNNEISEKSEIFDDQFSVERPDGSNFTLKIRSTKLEDSAMYFCASRDQMLSFSYEQYFGPGTRLTVT.

The chain employs TRBV5-1 and TRBJ1-1; D unclear. With 0 bases removed from V and 3 bases from J, the gap between germline ends came to 12 bases. This CDR3 has 15 amino acids. Germline CDR1 and CDR2: SGHRS and YFSETQ. The CDR3 protein is CASSLAPGLDTEAFF. DNA for the CDR3: TGCGCCAGCAGCTTGGCCCCAGGCCTCGACACTGAAGCTTTCTTT.